The clone carrying this T cell receptor beta chain was seen more than once but under ten times. For the second PCR, which ran for about 6 to 11 cycles, a sample-barcoded 5' primer and a J-beta primer mix were used. TCRdb fed the 5' RACE reads into MiXCR, producing one record per CDR3 protein. The sample holds roughly 730,000 distinct CDR3 sequences, approximately 60% seen once. This entry belongs to a study of blood T cells in healthy people across ages. Whole-study context: Every two T cells gave about one barcoded beta molecule via template switching.

Healthy Russian Caucasian donors spanned ages about 6 to 100 years. This CDR3 has 15 residues. CDR1 and CDR2 from the germline V gene are SGHTA and FQGNSA. Trimming shortened V by 8 bases and J by 9 bases, and 23 bases separated the two germline ends. The genes are TRBV7-2 and TRBJ1-5; tentative D call: TRBD1 (6 bases). Input material: blood. This receptor was obtained from a man aged 35-49 years in good health. CDR3 region: CASSPGATSSGPQHF. The CDR3 bases are TGTGCCAGCTCTCCAGGGGCCACCTCCTCGGGGCCCCAGCATTTT.